The source of this TCR beta chain is a study of Ad26.COV2.S vaccination and SARS-CoV-2 variants. The V gene end was trimmed by 6 bases and the J gene end by 0 bases; junction bases not matched to a gene: 6. From germline, CDR1 is SGHAT and CDR2 FQNNGV. The CDR3 loop spans 15 amino acids. Sequenced by immunoSEQ multiplex PCR; TCRdb stores in-frame clones only, minus some. The table shows around 350,000 clones, with under 95% occurring only once. V and J are TRBV11-2 and TRBJ2-5; 8 positions match TRBD1. This TCR was recovered from a human donor who had recovered from COVID-19. Source: peripheral blood, taken after recovery from COVID-19. The DNA for the CDR3 is TGTGCCAGCAGTCCTCGGGACAGGAACCAAGAGACCCAGTACTTC. Translating gives CASSPRDRNQETQYF.